This TCR beta chain was profiled in a study of blood T cell repertoires in COVID-19. Across the whole study: Both acute and convalescent COVID-19 samples were obtained from the United States, Italy and Spain. In each case, the material was cDNA or gDNA derived from T cells, B-cell-depleted T cells, or PBMCs.

This clone is a singleton in its sample. Trimming cost V 0 bases and J 7 bases; bases outside gene matches: 11. This CDR3 spans 18 amino acids. Germline V gene lookup returns CDR1 MNHEY and CDR2 SVGEGT. The authors' processing: Reference gene primer amplification yielded estimated nucleated cell counts. Libraries were prepared by immunoSEQ multiplex PCR; TCRdb keeps only in-frame clonotypes and omits some of them. That table supplies the V and J calls and clone size; D and trimming were determined from the DNA. The sample lists about 320,000 clones, approximately 82% seen once, with 1.2% in the top ten.

The chain employs TRBV6-2 or TRBV6-3 and TRBJ1-5; 11 bases match TRBD1. Sequencing was done on a sample of peripheral blood. The clonotype comes from a woman aged 45-65 years with acute or convalescent COVID-19. The CDR3 sequence is CASSYSDRGLPWRQPQHF. The CDR3 nucleotides read TGTGCCAGCAGTTACTCGGACAGGGGGCTACCATGGAGGCAGCCCCAGCATTTT.